This T cell receptor (beta chain) was obtained from a study of CD8 T cells in Susac syndrome. Study at large: There were about six sequenced Susac syndrome patients with active disease and about 8 in remission. When their blood was taken, the Susac syndrome patients had either not yet had any therapy, were taking corticosteroids, or were taking intravenous immunoglobulin alone.

As regards this clonotype: The antigen is not known.

Notes on the study in general: Susac-specific public clones numbered 15 to 20 in total CD8+ repertoires (and about 5 in CD8+ TEMRA repertoires).

When the RNA was reverse transcribed, random hexamers were used with an input of about 0.45 to 1 ug. The authors amplified TCR beta CDR3 across 54 Vbeta and 13 Jbeta using immunoSEQ multiplex PCR. TCRdb independently ran MiXCR on the immunoSEQ multiplex PCR reads; one entry per CDR3 protein. The top ten hold 0.25% to 0.35% of the sample, which has around 100,000 distinct CDR3 sequences, nearly 97% seen once. This TCR was sampled from a human donor with Susac syndrome. The sample comprised CD8+ T cells from PBMCs.

The CDR3 sequence is CASSSGQGAGGYTF. CDR3 in DNA: TGTGCCAGCAGCTCAGGACAGGGGGCAGGAGGCTACACCTTC. V usage is TRBV13 and J usage is TRBJ1-2; 11 nucleotides agree with TRBD1. CDR1 is PRHDT and CDR2 is FYEKMQ in the germline V gene (reference sequence). This CDR3 has 14 residues. V lost 4 bases and J lost 8; bases outside the gene matches: 6.